The rows below give T cell receptor beta chains drawn from one sample of a study of T cells expressing NK-cell markers. TCRdb reprocessed the 5' RACE reads and stores each CDR3 protein as one record, lacking DNA. The sample table sets out 350,000 to 450,000 distinct CDR3 sequences. The sample consisted of blood T cells: a sorted CD56 or NKG2C T cell subset, CD4+ or CD8+ T cells, or bulk PBMC T cells (not recorded which). The receptors shown here come from a man aged 18-69 years in good health. Each CDR3 is given with its conserved first and last residue. Each record gives: CDR3 protein, V gene, J gene, CDR3 length.

CDR3aa: CASKMTSGVNIQYF
v_gene: TRBV5-1
j_gene: TRBJ2-4
len: 14

CDR3aa: CASGEGQGLKEQYF
v_gene: TRBV6-1
j_gene: TRBJ2-7
len: 14

CDR3aa: CASSLNRQGLQPQHF
v_gene: TRBV6-5
j_gene: TRBJ1-5
len: 15

CDR3aa: CASSFSATGMNTEAFF
v_gene: TRBV7-2
j_gene: TRBJ1-1
len: 16

CDR3aa: CASSLPGQGRKNIQYF
v_gene: TRBV7-2
j_gene: TRBJ2-4
len: 16

CDR3aa: CASSLVARDGYTF
v_gene: TRBV5-1
j_gene: TRBJ1-2
len: 13

CDR3aa: CASSGGRNGGQPQHF
v_gene: TRBV2
j_gene: TRBJ1-5
len: 15

CDR3aa: CASSFLPGQGMLDIGQPQHF
v_gene: TRBV7-8
j_gene: TRBJ1-5
len: 20

CDR3aa: CSVRGQGSNYGYTF
v_gene: TRBV29-1
j_gene: TRBJ1-2
len: 14

CDR3aa: CASSYPEDSLGYTF
v_gene: TRBV6-5
j_gene: TRBJ1-2
len: 14

CDR3aa: CASRKETGYRETQYF
v_gene: TRBV6-1
j_gene: TRBJ2-5
len: 15

CDR3aa: CASSPTSGGAGKTQYF
v_gene: TRBV5-6
j_gene: TRBJ2-5
len: 16

CDR3aa: CASRGRNTDTQYF
v_gene: TRBV7-2
j_gene: TRBJ2-3
len: 13

CDR3aa: CASSLMRGQTGELFF
v_gene: TRBV5-1
j_gene: TRBJ2-2
len: 15

CDR3aa: CSARDLDSTNYGYTF
v_gene: TRBV20-1
j_gene: TRBJ1-2
len: 15

CDR3aa: CASRDYIHEQFF
v_gene: TRBV12-3/TRBV12-4
j_gene: TRBJ2-1
len: 12

CDR3aa: CASSSFTTGGITDTQYF
v_gene: TRBV5-5
j_gene: TRBJ2-3
len: 17

CDR3aa: CASSGRGKAFF
v_gene: TRBV5-1
j_gene: TRBJ1-1
len: 11

CDR3aa: CAIGTGTGYTF
v_gene: TRBV6-5
j_gene: TRBJ1-2
len: 11

CDR3aa: CSVGTDLNSPLHF
v_gene: TRBV29-1
j_gene: TRBJ1-6
len: 13

CDR3aa: CASSTNRGLNEKLFF
v_gene: TRBV5-4
j_gene: TRBJ1-4
len: 15

CDR3aa: CAISDGRINTEAFF
v_gene: TRBV10-3
j_gene: TRBJ1-1
len: 14

CDR3aa: CASSPRWDTQYF
v_gene: TRBV28
j_gene: TRBJ2-3
len: 12

CDR3aa: CASSLVGASTQYF
v_gene: TRBV5-6
j_gene: TRBJ2-3
len: 13

CDR3aa: CSARDGGRASEQYF
v_gene: TRBV20-1
j_gene: TRBJ2-7
len: 14

CDR3aa: CASSQSIAAQFF
v_gene: TRBV3-1
j_gene: TRBJ2-1
len: 12

CDR3aa: CSVEGAGFGDRAYNEQFF
v_gene: TRBV29-1
j_gene: TRBJ2-1
len: 18

CDR3aa: CASSGQNLGNTIYF
v_gene: TRBV2
j_gene: TRBJ1-3
len: 14

CDR3aa: CASAQTEGSAPYNEQFF
v_gene: TRBV5-1
j_gene: TRBJ2-1
len: 17

CDR3aa: CASSEGTGKYF
v_gene: TRBV2
j_gene: TRBJ2-7
len: 11

CDR3aa: CASSETPSGRDGYTF
v_gene: TRBV6-1
j_gene: TRBJ1-2
len: 15

CDR3aa: CASSPGTINTGELFF
v_gene: TRBV3-1
j_gene: TRBJ2-2
len: 15

CDR3aa: CASQNPTGTPYEQYF
v_gene: TRBV5-1
j_gene: TRBJ2-7
len: 15

CDR3aa: CAWRLGGGGYTF
v_gene: TRBV30
j_gene: TRBJ1-2
len: 12

CDR3aa: CSVPGLAGGFGFTGELFF
v_gene: TRBV29-1
j_gene: TRBJ2-2
len: 18

CDR3aa: CATRSPALGTQYF
v_gene: TRBV15
j_gene: TRBJ2-5
len: 13

CDR3aa: CSALKQETQYF
v_gene: TRBV20-1
j_gene: TRBJ2-5
len: 11

CDR3aa: CASSREGPRGSPLHF
v_gene: TRBV6-1
j_gene: TRBJ1-6
len: 15

CDR3aa: CASSYSVQGRSSYEQYF
v_gene: TRBV6-2/TRBV6-3
j_gene: TRBJ2-7
len: 17

CDR3aa: CASSGTTRVPYF
v_gene: TRBV2
j_gene: TRBJ2-7
len: 12

CDR3aa: CASSSGQWSGEAFF
v_gene: TRBV6-1
j_gene: TRBJ1-1
len: 14

CDR3aa: CASSYGQGSLSGANVLTF
v_gene: TRBV5-1
j_gene: TRBJ2-6
len: 18

CDR3aa: CSAGPKPTYEQYF
v_gene: TRBV20-1
j_gene: TRBJ2-7
len: 13

CDR3aa: CSARDPAGANEQYF
v_gene: TRBV20-1
j_gene: TRBJ2-7
len: 14